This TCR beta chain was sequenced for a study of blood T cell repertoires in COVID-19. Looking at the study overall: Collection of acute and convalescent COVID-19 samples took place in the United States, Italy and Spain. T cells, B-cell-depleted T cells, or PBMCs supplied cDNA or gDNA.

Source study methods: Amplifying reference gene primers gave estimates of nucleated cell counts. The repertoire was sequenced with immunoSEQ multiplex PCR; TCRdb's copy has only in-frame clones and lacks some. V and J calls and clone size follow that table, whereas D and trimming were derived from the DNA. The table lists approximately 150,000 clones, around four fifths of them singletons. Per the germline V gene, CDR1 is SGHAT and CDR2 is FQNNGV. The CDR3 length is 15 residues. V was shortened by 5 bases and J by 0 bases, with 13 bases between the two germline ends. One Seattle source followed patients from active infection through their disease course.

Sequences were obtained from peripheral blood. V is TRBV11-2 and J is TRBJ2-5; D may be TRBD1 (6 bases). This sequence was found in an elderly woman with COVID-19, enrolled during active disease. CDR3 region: CASSPDRRYQETQYF. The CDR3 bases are TGTGCCAGCAGCCCGGACAGACGGTACCAAGAGACCCAGTACTTC.